This T cell receptor beta chain was observed in a study of OX40 agonist ivuxolimab in advanced cancers. V was pared by 0 bases and J by 5 bases, with 0 bases of the junction left unmatched. Per the germline V gene, CDR1 is ENHRY and CDR2 is SYGVKD. This CDR3 comprises 14 residues. The table came from immunoSEQ multiplex PCR; TCRdb's copy has only in-frame clones and leaves some out. The sample lists 40,000 to 50,000 clones, 88% occurring once. The genes are TRBV10-3 and TRBJ2-3; 9 bases are shared with TRBD2. The sample was CD4+ or CD8+ T cells sorted from blood, taken in a trial of the OX40 agonist ivuxolimab. This sequence originates from an adult with an advanced solid tumor such as melanoma, head and neck, liver or kidney cancer. The CDR3 sequence is CAISESTSGDTQYF. The CDR3 nucleotides are TGTGCCATCAGTGAGTCGACTAGCGGAGATACGCAGTATTTT.